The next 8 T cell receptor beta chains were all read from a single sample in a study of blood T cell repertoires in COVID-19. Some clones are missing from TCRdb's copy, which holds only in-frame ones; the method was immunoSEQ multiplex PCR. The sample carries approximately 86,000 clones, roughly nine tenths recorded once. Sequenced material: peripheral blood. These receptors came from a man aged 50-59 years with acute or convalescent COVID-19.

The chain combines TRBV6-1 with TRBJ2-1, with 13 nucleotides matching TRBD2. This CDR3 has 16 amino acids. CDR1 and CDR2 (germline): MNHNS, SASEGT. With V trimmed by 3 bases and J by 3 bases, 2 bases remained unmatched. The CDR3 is CASSETSGGFYNEQFF. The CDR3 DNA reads TGTGCCAGCAGTGAGACTAGCGGGGGGTTCTACAATGAGCAGTTCTTC.

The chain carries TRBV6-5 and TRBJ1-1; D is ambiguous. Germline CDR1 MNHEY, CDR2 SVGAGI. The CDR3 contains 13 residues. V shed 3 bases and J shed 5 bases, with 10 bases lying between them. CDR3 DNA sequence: TGTGCCAGCAGTTATTTCGGGGTAACTGAAGCTTTCTTT. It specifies CASSYFGVTEAFF.

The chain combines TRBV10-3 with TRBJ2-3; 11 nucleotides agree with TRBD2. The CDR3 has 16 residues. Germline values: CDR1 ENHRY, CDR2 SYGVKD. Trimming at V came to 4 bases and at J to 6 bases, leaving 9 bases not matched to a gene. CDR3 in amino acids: CAISGTTSGDSDTQYF. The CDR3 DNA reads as TGTGCCATCAGTGGTACGACTAGCGGGGACTCGGATACGCAGTATTTT.

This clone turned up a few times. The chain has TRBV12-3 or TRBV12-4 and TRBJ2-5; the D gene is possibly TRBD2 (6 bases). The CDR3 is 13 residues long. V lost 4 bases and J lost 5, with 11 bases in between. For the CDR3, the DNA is TGTGCCAGCAGTTCGGGGGTTAGGGAGACCCAGTACTTC. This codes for CASSSGVRETQYF.

CDR3 nucleotides: TGTGCCAGCAGCAGTGAAGGGGGACGGAGCAATCAGCCCCAGCATTTT. Encoded protein: CASSSEGGRSNQPQHF. The chain employs TRBV5-6 and TRBJ1-5, with D tentatively TRBD1 (6 bases). The CDR3 is made up of 16 amino acids. Germline V gives CDR1 SGHDT, CDR2 YYEEEE. The germline V and J ends were trimmed by 4 bases and 1 base, with 15 bases remaining between them.

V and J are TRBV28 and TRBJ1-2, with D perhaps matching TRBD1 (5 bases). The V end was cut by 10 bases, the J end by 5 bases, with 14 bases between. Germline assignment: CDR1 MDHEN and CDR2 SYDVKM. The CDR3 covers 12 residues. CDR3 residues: CAIPGGVYGYTF. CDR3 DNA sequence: TGTGCCATCCCGGGGGGGGTTTATGGCTACACCTTC.

The CDR3: CAISGGGAIDEQFF. The CDR3 nucleotides read TGTGCCATCAGTGGCGGGGGGGCCATCGATGAGCAGTTCTTC. The chain links TRBV10-3 to TRBJ2-1; 9 bases line up with TRBD2. Germline trimming cut 4 bases from V and 8 bases from J; bases unmatched to any gene: 6. This CDR3 has 14 residues. Germline V lookup: CDR1 ENHRY, CDR2 SYGVKD.

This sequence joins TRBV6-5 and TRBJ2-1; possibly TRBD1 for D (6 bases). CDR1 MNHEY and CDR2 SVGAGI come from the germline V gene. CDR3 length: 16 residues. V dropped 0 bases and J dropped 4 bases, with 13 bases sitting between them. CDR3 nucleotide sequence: TGTGCCAGCAGTTACTCAGGGAACAGGGAATACAATGAGCAGTTCTTC. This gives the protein CASSYSGNREYNEQFF.